The clone carrying this TCR beta chain was detected only once. Its target is unknown. TCRdb's copy holds only in-frame clones and misses some; the assay was immunoSEQ multiplex PCR. This sample has some 100,000 clones, with just over 90% found just once. The entry originates in a study of graft-versus-host responses after intestinal transplantation. Germline V gene sequence: CDR1 SGHVS, CDR2 FNYEAQ. CDR3 length: 18 amino acids. Trimming stripped 2 bases from V and 2 bases from J, with 20 bases between. This sequence originates from a human donor who received an intestinal transplant. V and J are TRBV7-6 and TRBJ2-3, with D possibly called TRBD1 or TRBD2 (5 bases each). The sample in question was unstimulated CD8+ T cells sorted from spleen or lymph node cells, obtained before intestinal transplant. This CDR3 reads CASSLSGTQEGYTDTQYF. For the CDR3, the DNA is TGTGCCAGCAGCTTAAGTGGGACCCAAGAGGGTTACACAGATACGCAGTATTTT. The full variable domain, its missing parts supplied by reference TRBV7-6 and TRBJ2-3, is GAGVSQSPRYKVTKRGQDVALRCDPISGHVSLYWYRQALGQGPEFLTYFNYEAQQDKSGLPNDRFSAERPEGSISTLTIQRTEQRDSAMYRCASSLSGTQEGYTDTQYFGPGTRLTVL.